Each of the 11 T cell receptor beta chains below was sequenced from the same sample in a study of radiotherapy plus CTLA-4 blockade in lung cancer. The table came from immunoSEQ multiplex PCR; TCRdb's copy has only in-frame clones and leaves some out. The table records roughly 100,000 clones, more than 75% of them present only once. The input for sequencing was peripheral blood, taken from a patient treated with radiotherapy plus ipilimumab. The receptors come from a human donor with non-small cell lung cancer that progressed on radiotherapy plus ipilimumab. Some clones in this sample may be carry-over from other donors' samples.

This sequence joins TRBV5-1 and TRBJ2-1, with D possibly being TRBD1 or TRBD2 (5 bases each). The CDR3 runs to 18 residues. The germline CDR1 and CDR2 sequences are SGHRS and YFSETQ. The ends were cut back, 6 bases at V and 9 bases at J, with 31 bases in the middle. CDR3 sequence reads: CASTPLKSGTPNRVEQFF. The DNA of the CDR3 is TGCGCCAGCACCCCTCTTAAGTCCGGGACCCCAAATAGGGTTGAGCAGTTCTTC.

The CDR3 protein is CASSEDSREQPQHF. CDR3 sequence (DNA): TGTGCCAGCAGTGAAGATTCGAGGGAACAGCCCCAGCATTTT. V is TRBV2 and J is TRBJ1-5; D remains ambiguous. V was trimmed by 1 base and J by 7 bases, leaving 11 bases between them. Germline values: CDR1 SNHLY, CDR2 FYNNEI. The CDR3 consists of 14 residues.

The gene calls are TRBV2 and TRBJ1-2, with no clear D. There are 12 residues in the CDR3. Germline CDR1 is SNHLY and CDR2 is FYNNEI. Trimming took off 6 bases at V and 6 bases at J, with 11 bases between the two ends. The CDR3 spells CASRRIMDGYTF. DNA for the CDR3: TGTGCCAGCAGACGGATTATGGATGGCTACACCTTC.

The chain is built from TRBV6-6 and TRBJ2-3, with D unclear. V was shortened by 8 bases and J by 8 bases, with 11 bases between the two germline ends. The CDR3 contains 11 residues. In germline, CDR1 is MNHNY, CDR2 SVGAGI (reference sequence). CDR3 in DNA: TGTGCCAGCTCTCCGTCCCGTACGCAGTATTTT. This sequence encodes CASSPSRTQYF.

In DNA, the CDR3 is TGTGCCAGCAGCTTAGTGAGGTACAGGGATCCTAATTCACCCCTCCACTTT. It yields the protein CASSLVRYRDPNSPLHF. The genes are TRBV11-2 and TRBJ1-6; D is perhaps TRBD1 (6 bases). Germline CDR1 is SGHAT and CDR2 is FQNNGV. V dropped 1 base and J dropped 6 bases, with 16 bases sitting between them. CDR3 length: 17 residues.

The genes are TRBV9 and TRBJ2-2; 7 bases are shared with TRBD1. Germline lookup yields CDR1 SGDLS and CDR2 YYNGEE. Trimming at V came to 2 bases and at J to 6 bases, leaving 10 bases not matched to a gene. The CDR3 loop spans 16 amino acids. The DNA for the CDR3 is TGTGCCAGCAGCGTTCGGGCAGGGGGTGTTGCCGGGGAGCTGTTTTTT. Translated, it gives CASSVRAGGVAGELFF.

This sequence joins TRBV29-1 and TRBJ2-7, with 8 positions matching TRBD1. Losses at the gene ends were 8 bases for V and 2 bases for J; bases not matched to a gene: 8. Germline V gene lookup returns CDR1 SQVTM and CDR2 ANQGSEA. This CDR3 comprises 13 residues. The CDR3 spells CSTSTGGAYEQYF. CDR3 DNA sequence: TGCAGCACCAGCACAGGGGGTGCCTACGAGCAGTACTTC.

The J gene is TRBJ1-1, the V gene TRBV5-1, with a tentative D call TRBD1 (6 bases). V was pared by 0 bases and J by 7 bases, with 10 bases between. The length of the CDR3 is 13 residues. Per the germline V gene, CDR1 is SGHRS and CDR2 is YFSETQ. The CDR3 sequence is CASSLGGQFEAFF. Written as DNA, the CDR3 is TGCGCCAGCAGCTTGGGCGGACAGTTTGAAGCTTTCTTT. The whole variable domain, filled in from reference TRBV5-1 and TRBJ1-1, reads KAGVTQTPRYLIKTRGQQVTLSCSPISGHRSVSWYQQTPGQGLQFLFEYFSETQRNKGNFPGRFSGRQFSNSRSEMNVSTLELGDSALYLCASSLGGQFEAFFGQGTRLTVV.

The rearrangement joins TRBV6-5 to TRBJ1-1; 7 bases align to TRBD1. This CDR3 has 15 amino acids. Germline loops: CDR1 MNHEY, CDR2 SVGAGI. V lost 6 bases to trimming and J lost 0 bases; unmatched junction nucleotides: 7. The CDR3 sequence: CASRLQGLLNTEAFF. For the CDR3, the DNA is TGTGCCAGCAGGTTACAGGGGCTCTTGAACACTGAAGCTTTCTTT.

The chain has TRBV18 and TRBJ1-1; D uncertain. CDR3 length equals 13 residues. The V gene's germline CDR1 is KGHSH and CDR2 LQKENI. V lost 1 base and J 1 base, leaving 4 bases between the germline ends. The CDR3 sequence: CASSPQENTEAFF. Written as DNA, the CDR3 is TGTGCCAGCTCACCACAGGAGAACACTGAAGCTTTCTTT.

This clone has just one count. The rearrangement links TRBV4-3 to TRBJ2-1; 9 bases map to TRBD2. The germline gives CDR1 LGHNA, CDR2 YSLEER. The CDR3 length is 17 residues. J gave up 0 bases and V 0 bases, and 3 bases lay outside the gene matches. The CDR3 sequence: CASSQDARGGSYNEQFF. The CDR3 bases are TGCGCCAGCAGCCAAGATGCGCGGGGGGGCTCCTACAATGAGCAGTTCTTC.